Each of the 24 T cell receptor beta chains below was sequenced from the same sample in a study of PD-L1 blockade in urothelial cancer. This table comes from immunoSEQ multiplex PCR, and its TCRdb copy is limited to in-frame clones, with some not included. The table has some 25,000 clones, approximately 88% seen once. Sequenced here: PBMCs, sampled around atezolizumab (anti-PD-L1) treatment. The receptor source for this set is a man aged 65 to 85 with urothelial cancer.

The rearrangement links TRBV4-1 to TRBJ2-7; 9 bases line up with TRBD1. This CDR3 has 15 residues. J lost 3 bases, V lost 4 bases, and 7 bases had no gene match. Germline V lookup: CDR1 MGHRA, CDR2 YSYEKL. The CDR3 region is CASSPSQGANYEQYF. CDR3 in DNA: TGCGCCAGCAGCCCGTCACAGGGGGCGAACTACGAGCAGTACTTC.

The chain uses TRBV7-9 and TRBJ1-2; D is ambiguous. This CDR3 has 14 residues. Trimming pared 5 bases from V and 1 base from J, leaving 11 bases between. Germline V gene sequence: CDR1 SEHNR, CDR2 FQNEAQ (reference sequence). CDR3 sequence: CASSPPQRNYGYTF. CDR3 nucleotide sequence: TGTGCCAGCAGCCCACCACAACGTAACTATGGCTACACCTTC.

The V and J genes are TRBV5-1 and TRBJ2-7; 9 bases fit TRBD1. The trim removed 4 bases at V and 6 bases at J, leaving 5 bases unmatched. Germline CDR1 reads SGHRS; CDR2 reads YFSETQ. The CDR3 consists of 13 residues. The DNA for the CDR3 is TGCGCCAGCAGCAGGGGACAGGGAGGCGAGCAGTACTTC. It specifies CASSRGQGGEQYF.

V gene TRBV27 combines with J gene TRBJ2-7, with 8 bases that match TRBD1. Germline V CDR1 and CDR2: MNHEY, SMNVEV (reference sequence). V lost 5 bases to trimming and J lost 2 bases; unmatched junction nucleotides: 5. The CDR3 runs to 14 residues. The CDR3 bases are TGTGCCAGCAGTGCGGGACAGGCCGCCTACGAGCAGTACTTC. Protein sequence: CASSAGQAAYEQYF.

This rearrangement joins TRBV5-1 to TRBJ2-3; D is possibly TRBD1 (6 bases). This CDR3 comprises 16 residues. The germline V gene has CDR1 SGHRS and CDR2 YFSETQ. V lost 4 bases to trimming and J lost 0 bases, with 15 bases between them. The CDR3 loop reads CASSPTGHKSTDTQYF. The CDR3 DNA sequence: TGCGCCAGCAGCCCGACGGGACACAAAAGCACAGATACGCAGTATTTT.

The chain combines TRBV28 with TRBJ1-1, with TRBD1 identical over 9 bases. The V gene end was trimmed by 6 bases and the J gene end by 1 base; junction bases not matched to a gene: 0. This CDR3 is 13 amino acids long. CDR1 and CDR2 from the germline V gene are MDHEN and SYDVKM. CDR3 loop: CASRGQGNTEAFF. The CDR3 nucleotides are TGTGCCAGCAGGGGACAGGGGAACACTGAAGCTTTCTTT.

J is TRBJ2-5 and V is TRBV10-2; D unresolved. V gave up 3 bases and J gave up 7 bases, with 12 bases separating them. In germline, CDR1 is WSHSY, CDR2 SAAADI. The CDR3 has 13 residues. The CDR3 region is CASSELLSGTQYF. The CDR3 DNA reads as TGCGCCAGCAGTGAACTCCTCTCCGGGACCCAGTACTTC.

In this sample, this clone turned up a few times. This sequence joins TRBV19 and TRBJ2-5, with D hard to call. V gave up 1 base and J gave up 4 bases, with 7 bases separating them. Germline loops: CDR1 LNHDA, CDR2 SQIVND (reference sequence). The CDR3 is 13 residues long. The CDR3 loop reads CASSIVPGETQYF. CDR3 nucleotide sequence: TGTGCCAGTAGTATAGTCCCCGGAGAGACCCAGTACTTC. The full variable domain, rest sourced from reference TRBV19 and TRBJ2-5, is DGGITQSPKYLFRKEGQNVTLSCEQNLNHDAMYWYRQDPGQGLRLIYYSQIVNDFQKGDIAEGYSVSREKKESFPLTVTSAQKNPTAFYLCASSIVPGETQYFGPGTRLLVL.

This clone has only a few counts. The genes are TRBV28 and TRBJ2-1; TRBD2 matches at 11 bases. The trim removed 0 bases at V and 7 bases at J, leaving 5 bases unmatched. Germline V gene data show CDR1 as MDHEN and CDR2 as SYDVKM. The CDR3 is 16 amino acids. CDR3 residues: CASSLWLAGGTNEQFF. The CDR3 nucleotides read TGTGCCAGCAGTTTATGGCTAGCGGGAGGAACGAATGAGCAGTTCTTC.

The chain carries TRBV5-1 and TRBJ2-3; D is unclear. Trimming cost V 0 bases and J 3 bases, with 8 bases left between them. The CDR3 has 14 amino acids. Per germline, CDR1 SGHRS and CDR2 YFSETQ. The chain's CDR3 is CASSLGTLTDTQYF. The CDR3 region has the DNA TGCGCCAGCAGCTTGGGAACTTTAACAGATACGCAGTATTTT.

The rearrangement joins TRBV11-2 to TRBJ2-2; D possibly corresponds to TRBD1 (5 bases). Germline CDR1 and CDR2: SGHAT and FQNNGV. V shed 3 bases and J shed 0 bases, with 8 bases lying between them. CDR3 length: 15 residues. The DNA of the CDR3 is TGTGCCAGCAGCTTGGGGCAGGCGAACACCGGGGAGCTGTTTTTT. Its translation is CASSLGQANTGELFF.

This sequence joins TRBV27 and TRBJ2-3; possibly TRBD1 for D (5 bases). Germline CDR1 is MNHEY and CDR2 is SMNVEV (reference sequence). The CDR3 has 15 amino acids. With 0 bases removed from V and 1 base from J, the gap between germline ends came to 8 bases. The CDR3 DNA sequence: TGTGCCAGCAGTTTATCGGGCAGGGGCACAGATACGCAGTATTTT. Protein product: CASSLSGRGTDTQYF.

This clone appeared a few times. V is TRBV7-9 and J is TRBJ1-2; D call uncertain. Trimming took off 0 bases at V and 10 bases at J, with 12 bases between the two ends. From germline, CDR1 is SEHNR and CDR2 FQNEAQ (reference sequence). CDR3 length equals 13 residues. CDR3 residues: CASSLANQEAYTF. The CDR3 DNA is TGTGCCAGCAGCTTAGCGAATCAGGAAGCCTACACCTTC.

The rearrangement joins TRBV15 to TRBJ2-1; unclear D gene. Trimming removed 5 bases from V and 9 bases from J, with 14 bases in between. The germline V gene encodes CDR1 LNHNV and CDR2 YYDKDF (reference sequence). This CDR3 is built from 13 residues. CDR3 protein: CATSLDSRSEQFF. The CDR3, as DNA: TGTGCCACCAGCCTCGACTCGAGAAGTGAGCAGTTCTTC.

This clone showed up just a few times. The CDR3 nucleotides read TGTGCCAGCAGCCCTCGGGCAGGGGGAAGAACTGAAGCTTTCTTT. Translated, it gives CASSPRAGGRTEAFF. This sequence joins TRBV13 and TRBJ1-1; 7 bases are shared with TRBD1. The CDR3 runs 15 residues. Germline loops: CDR1 PRHDT, CDR2 FYEKMQ (reference sequence). V lost 5 bases, J lost 5 bases, and 11 bases stayed unmatched.

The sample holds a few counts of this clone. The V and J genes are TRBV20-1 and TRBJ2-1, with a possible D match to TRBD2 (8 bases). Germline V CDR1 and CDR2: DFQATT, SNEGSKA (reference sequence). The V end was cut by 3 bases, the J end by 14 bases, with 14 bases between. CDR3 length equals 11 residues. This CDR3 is CSARGLGGEFF. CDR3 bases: TGCAGTGCTAGGGGACTAGGGGGCGAGTTCTTC.

CDR3 DNA sequence: TGTGCCAGCAGACAACGGACAGGGGCCACTTACAATGAGCAGTTCTTC. This translates into CASRQRTGATYNEQFF. The chain carries TRBV28 and TRBJ2-1; TRBD1 agrees at 9 bases. The CDR3 is 16 amino acids. From germline, CDR1 is MDHEN and CDR2 SYDVKM. Germline trimming cut 6 bases from V and 4 bases from J; bases unmatched to any gene: 10.

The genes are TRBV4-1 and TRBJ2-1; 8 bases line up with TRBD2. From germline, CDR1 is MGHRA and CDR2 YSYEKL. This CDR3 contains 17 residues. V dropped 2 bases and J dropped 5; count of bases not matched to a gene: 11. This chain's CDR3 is CASSQRSQREFHNEQFF. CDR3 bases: TGCGCCAGCAGCCAAAGGTCGCAGCGGGAGTTTCACAATGAGCAGTTCTTC.

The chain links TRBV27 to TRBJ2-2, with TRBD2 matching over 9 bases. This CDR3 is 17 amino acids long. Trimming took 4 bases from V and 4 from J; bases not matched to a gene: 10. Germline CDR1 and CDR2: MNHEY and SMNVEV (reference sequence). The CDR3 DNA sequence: TGTGCCAGCAGTTATGGACCGGGACTAGCTTCCACCGGGGAGCTGTTTTTT. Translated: CASSYGPGLASTGELFF.

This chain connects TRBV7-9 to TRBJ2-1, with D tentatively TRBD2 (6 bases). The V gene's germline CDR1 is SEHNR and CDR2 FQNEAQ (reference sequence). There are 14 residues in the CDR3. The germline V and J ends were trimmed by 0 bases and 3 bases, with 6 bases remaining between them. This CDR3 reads CASSLAGGYNEQFF. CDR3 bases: TGTGCCAGCAGCTTAGCGGGAGGCTACAATGAGCAGTTCTTC.

The CDR3 DNA sequence: TGTGCCAGCAGTCTGGGACTACCCTACGAGCAGTACTTC. It codes for CASSLGLPYEQYF. The chain recombines TRBV6-5 with TRBJ2-7; TRBD2 matches at 7 bases. Germline V CDR1 and CDR2: MNHEY, SVGAGI. V was pared by 5 bases and J by 2 bases, with 3 bases of the junction left unmatched. The length of the CDR3 is 13 residues.

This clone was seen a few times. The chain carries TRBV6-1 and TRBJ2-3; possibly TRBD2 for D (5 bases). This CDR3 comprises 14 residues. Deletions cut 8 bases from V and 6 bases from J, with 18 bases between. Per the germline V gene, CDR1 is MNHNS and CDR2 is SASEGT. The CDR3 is CASVGGHSKDTQYF. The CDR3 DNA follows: TGTGCCAGCGTGGGCGGGCATAGTAAGGATACGCAGTATTTT.

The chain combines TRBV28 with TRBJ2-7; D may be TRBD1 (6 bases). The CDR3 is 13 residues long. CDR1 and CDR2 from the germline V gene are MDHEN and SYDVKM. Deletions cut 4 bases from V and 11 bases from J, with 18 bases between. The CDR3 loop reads CASSSTDRPQKYF. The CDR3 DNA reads TGTGCCAGCAGTTCAACGGACAGACCCCAGAAGTACTTC.

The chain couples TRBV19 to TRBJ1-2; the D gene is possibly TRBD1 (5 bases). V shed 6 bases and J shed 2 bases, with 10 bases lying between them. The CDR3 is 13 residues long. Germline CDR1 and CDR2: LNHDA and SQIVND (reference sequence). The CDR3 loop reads CASRQGGNYGYTF. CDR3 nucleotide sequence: TGTGCCAGTAGGCAGGGCGGCAACTATGGCTACACCTTC.